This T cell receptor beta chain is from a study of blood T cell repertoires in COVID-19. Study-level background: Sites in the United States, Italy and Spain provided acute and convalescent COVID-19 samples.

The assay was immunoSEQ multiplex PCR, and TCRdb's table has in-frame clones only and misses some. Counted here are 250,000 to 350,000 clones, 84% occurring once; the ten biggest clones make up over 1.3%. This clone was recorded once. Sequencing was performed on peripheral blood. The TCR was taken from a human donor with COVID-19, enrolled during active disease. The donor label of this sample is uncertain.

CDR3 in amino acids: CASSQREGKLFF. DNA of the CDR3: TGTGCCAGCAGCCAGAGGGAGGGAAAACTGTTTTTT. The J gene is TRBJ1-4, the V gene TRBV3-1 (or the pseudogene TRBV3-2); D call uncertain. Germline lookup yields CDR1 LGHDT and CDR2 YNNKEL (reference sequence). Trimming took 3 bases from V and 10 from J, leaving 9 bases between them. This CDR3 contains 12 residues.